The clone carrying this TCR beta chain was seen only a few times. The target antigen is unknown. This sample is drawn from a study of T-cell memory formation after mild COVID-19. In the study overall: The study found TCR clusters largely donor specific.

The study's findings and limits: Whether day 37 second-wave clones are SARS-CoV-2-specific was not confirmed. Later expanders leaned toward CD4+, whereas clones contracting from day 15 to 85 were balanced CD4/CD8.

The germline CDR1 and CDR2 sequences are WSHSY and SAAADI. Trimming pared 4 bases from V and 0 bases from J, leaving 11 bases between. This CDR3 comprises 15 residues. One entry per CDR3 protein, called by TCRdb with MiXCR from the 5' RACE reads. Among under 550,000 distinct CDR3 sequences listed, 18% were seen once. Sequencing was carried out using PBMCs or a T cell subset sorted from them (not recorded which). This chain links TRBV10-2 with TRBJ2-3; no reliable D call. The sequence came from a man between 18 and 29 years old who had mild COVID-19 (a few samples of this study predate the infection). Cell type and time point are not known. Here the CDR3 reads CASSVGSYSTDTQYF. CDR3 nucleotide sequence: TGCGCCAGCAGTGTAGGCAGCTACAGCACAGATACGCAGTATTTT.